This T cell receptor beta chain is drawn from a study of radiation and T cells in renal cell carcinoma. Study-wide background: Nephrectomy followed 15 Gy stereotactic body radiation by 4 weeks. General observations from the study: From baseline, blood top tumor clonotypes peaked at 2 weeks post-radiation. Baseline intratumoral clonotype presence is unknown without pretreatment biopsies.

Time point specified: blood 2 weeks post-SBRT. Treatment: 15 Gy SBRT to primary tumor, nephrectomy 4 weeks later. The tumor was a clear cell renal cell carcinoma. The length of the CDR3 is 15 residues. Per germline, CDR1 WNHNN and CDR2 SYGVQD (reference sequence). J was trimmed by 9 bases and V by 0 bases; bases with no gene match: 6. The assay was immunoSEQ multiplex PCR, and TCRdb's table has in-frame clones only and misses some. Among about 150,000 clones listed, roughly 90% were seen once. To note about this clone: The antigen remains unidentified.

The sequencing here drew on blood, taken from a patient whose treatment included radiotherapy and nephrectomy. This rearrangement joins TRBV10-1 to TRBJ2-4, with 9 positions matching TRBD1. This receptor was taken from a woman in her forties or fifties with renal cell carcinoma. CDR3 sequence: CASSESGDRVCIQYF. The CDR3 DNA reads TGCGCCAGCAGTGAGTCAGGGGACAGGGTATGCATTCAGTACTTC.